This T cell receptor beta chain is from a study of T cell changes during pregnancy in multiple sclerosis. The data were produced by immunoSEQ multiplex PCR, yet TCRdb's version contains in-frame clones alone and is incomplete. Altogether approximately 40,000 clones are present, about 92% being singletons, with the ten largest covering 5% to 6.5%. The V gene's germline CDR1 is SGDLS and CDR2 YYNGEE. V lost 4 bases and J lost 2, with 5 bases in between. The CDR3 runs to 12 residues. The specimen comprised CD8+ T cells from peripheral blood mononuclear cells, sampled in the third trimester of pregnancy. The chain employs TRBV9 and TRBJ2-3; D unclear. The receptor's source is a female donor with multiple sclerosis, enrolled in a pregnancy study. The chain's CDR3 is CASSPYTDTQYF. CDR3 sequence (DNA): TGTGCCAGCAGCCCTTACACAGATACGCAGTATTTT. The full variable domain, its missing parts supplied by reference TRBV9 and TRBJ2-3, is DSGVTQTPKHLITATGQRVTLRCSPRSGDLSVYWYQQSLDQGLQFLIQYYNGEERAKGNILERFSAQQFPDLHSELNLSSLELGDSALYFCASSPYTDTQYFGPGTRLTVL.